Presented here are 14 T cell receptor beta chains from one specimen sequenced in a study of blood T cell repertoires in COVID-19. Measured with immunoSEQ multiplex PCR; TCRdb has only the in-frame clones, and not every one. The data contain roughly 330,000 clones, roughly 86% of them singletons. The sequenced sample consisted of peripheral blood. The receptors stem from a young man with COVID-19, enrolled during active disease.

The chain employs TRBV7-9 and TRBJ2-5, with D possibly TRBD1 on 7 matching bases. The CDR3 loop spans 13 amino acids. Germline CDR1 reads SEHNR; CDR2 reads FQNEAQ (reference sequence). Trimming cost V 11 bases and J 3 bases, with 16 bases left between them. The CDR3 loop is CAGGTEDKETQYF. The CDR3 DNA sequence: TGTGCCGGGGGGACAGAAGATAAAGAGACCCAGTACTTC.

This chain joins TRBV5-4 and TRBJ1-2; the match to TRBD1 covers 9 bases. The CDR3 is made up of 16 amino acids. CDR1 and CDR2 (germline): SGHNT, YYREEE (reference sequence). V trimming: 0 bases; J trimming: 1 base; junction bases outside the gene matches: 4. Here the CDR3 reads CASSLAGTGINYGYTF. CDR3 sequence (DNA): TGTGCCAGCAGCTTGGCAGGGACAGGGATTAACTATGGCTACACCTTC.

CDR3 bases: TGTGCCAGCAGCTCCATAAATAGTAGGGAGGTTCTGGCTGAAGCTTTCTTT. Translation: CASSSINSREVLAEAFF. V and J are TRBV5-5 and TRBJ1-1; no clear D. CDR1 and CDR2 (germline): SGHKS, YYEKEE (reference sequence). Trimming took 3 bases from V and 6 from J, leaving 24 bases between them. This CDR3 is built from 17 residues. The full variable domain, rest sourced from reference TRBV5-5 and TRBJ1-1, is DAGVTQSPTHLIKTRGQQVTLRCSPISGHKSVSWYQQVLGQGPQFIFQYYEKEERGRGNFPDRFSARQFPNYSSELNVNALLLGDSALYLCASSSINSREVLAEAFFGQGTRLTVV.

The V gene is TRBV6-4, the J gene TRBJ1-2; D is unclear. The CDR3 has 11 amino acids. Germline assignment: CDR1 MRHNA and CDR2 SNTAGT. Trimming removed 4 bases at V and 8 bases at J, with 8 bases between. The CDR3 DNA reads TGTGCCAGCAGTGGCGGTGGCGGCTACACCTTC. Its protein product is CASSGGGGYTF.

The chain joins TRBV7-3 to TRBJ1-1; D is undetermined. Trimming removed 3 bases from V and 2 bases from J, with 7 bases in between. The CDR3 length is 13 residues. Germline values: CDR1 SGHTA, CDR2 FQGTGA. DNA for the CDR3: TGTGCCAGCAGCTTTCAGGAAAACACTGAAGCTTTCTTT. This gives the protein CASSFQENTEAFF.

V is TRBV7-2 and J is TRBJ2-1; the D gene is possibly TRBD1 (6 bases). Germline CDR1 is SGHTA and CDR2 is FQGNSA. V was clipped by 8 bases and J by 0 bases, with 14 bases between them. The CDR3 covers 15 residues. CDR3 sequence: CASVLRTASYNEQFF. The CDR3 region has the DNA TGTGCCAGCGTCTTAAGGACAGCCTCCTACAATGAGCAGTTCTTC.

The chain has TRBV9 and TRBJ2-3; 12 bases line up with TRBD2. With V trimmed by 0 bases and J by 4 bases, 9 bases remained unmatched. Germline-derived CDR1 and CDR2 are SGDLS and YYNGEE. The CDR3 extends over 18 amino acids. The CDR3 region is CASSVVSSGGAGADTQYF. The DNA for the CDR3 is TGTGCCAGCAGCGTAGTTTCTAGCGGGGGGGCCGGGGCAGATACGCAGTATTTT.

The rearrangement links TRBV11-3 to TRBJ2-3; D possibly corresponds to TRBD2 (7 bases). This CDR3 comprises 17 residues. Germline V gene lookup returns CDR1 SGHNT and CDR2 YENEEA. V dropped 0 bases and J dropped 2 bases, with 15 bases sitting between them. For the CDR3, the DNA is TGTGCCAGCAGCTTAGATCGGCCGGGGGGCCTCACAGATACGCAGTATTTT. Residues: CASSLDRPGGLTDTQYF.

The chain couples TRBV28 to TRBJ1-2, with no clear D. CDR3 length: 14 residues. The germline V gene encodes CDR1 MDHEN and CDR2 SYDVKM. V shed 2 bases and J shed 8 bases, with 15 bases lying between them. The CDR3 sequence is CASSLDRGLKGYTF. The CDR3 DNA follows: TGTGCCAGCAGTTTAGATCGGGGTCTAAAAGGCTACACCTTC.

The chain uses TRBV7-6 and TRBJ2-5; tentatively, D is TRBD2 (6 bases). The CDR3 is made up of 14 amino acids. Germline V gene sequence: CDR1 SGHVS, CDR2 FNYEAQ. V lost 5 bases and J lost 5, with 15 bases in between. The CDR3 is CASSLPPEGETQYF. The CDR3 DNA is TGTGCCAGCAGCCTCCCCCCGGAGGGGGAGACCCAGTACTTC.

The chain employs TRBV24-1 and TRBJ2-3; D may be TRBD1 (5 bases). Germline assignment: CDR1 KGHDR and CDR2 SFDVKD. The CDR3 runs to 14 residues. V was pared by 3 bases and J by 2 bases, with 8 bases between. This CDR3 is CATSDRGATDTQYF. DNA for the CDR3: TGTGCCACCAGTGATAGGGGCGCCACAGATACGCAGTATTTT.

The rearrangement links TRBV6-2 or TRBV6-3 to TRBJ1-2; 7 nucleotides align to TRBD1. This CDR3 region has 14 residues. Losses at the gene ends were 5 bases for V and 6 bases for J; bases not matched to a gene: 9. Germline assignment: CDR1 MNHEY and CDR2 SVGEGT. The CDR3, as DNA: TGTGCCAGCAGTCTAACCGAGGGGGCAGATGGCTACACCTTC. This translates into CASSLTEGADGYTF.

The CDR3 nucleotides are TGTGCCAGCAGGTCCGACAGGGGGGATCCTCTTGAGGAGACCCAGTACTTC. Protein: CASRSDRGDPLEETQYF. This chain connects TRBV21-1 to TRBJ2-5; whether TRBD1, the table's D call, matches the DNA was not checked. TRBV21-1 is marked as a pseudogene. The CDR3 runs to 17 residues.

In DNA, the CDR3 is TGTGCCAGCAGCTCCAGAGCCAGTGCGGGAGTAGACCTCCTAACAAACAATGAGCAGTTCTTC. This gives the protein CASSSRASAGVDLLTNNEQFF. The rearrangement uses TRBV27 and TRBJ2-1; 7 bases match TRBD2. The CDR3 contains 21 residues. Germline CDR1 is MNHEY and CDR2 is SMNVEV (reference sequence). Trimming removed 6 bases from V and 5 bases from J; junction bases left unmatched: 28.